One and the same sample provided the 17 T cell receptor beta chains below, sequenced in a study of blood T cell repertoires in COVID-19. The protocol was immunoSEQ multiplex PCR, while the TCRdb copy is restricted to in-frame clones and leaves out a portion. The sample contains about 87,000 clones, 75% to 90% of which appear only once. Specimen: peripheral blood. These receptors all come from a woman over 75 with active or convalescent COVID-19.

This chain connects TRBV18 to TRBJ2-5, with a weak D call TRBD1 (5 bases). V gave up 0 bases and J gave up 7 bases, with 12 bases separating them. This CDR3 spans 14 amino acids. Germline V gene sequence: CDR1 KGHSH, CDR2 LQKENI. CDR3 loop: CASSPPQGSATQYF. The CDR3 bases are TGTGCCAGCTCACCACCCCAGGGTTCTGCGACCCAGTACTTC.

This rearrangement joins TRBV7-9 to TRBJ2-3; 10 bases line up with TRBD2. CDR3 length: 15 residues. V lost 4 bases, J lost 4 bases, and 5 bases stayed unmatched. Germline-derived CDR1 and CDR2 are SEHNR and FQNEAQ (reference sequence). The CDR3, as DNA: TGTGCCAGCAGCTACCTAGCGGGAGTCTCAGATACGCAGTATTTT. Its translation: CASSYLAGVSDTQYF.

The chain couples TRBV7-2 to TRBJ2-7, with D maybe TRBD2 (6 bases). V was shortened by 0 bases and J by 0 bases, with 15 bases between the two germline ends. Germline V CDR1 and CDR2: SGHTA, FQGNSA. The CDR3 spans 17 residues. The CDR3 spells CASSLARGGLSSYEQYF. Written as DNA, the CDR3 is TGTGCCAGCAGCTTAGCGCGGGGAGGTCTAAGCTCCTACGAGCAGTACTTC.

V and J are TRBV5-1 and TRBJ2-7, with D tentatively TRBD2 (5 bases). Trimming removed 4 bases from V and 7 bases from J, with 15 bases in between. This CDR3 has 13 amino acids. The germline gives CDR1 SGHRS, CDR2 YFSETQ. This CDR3 is CASSTDTSVEQYF. The DNA for the CDR3 is TGCGCCAGCAGCACTGACACTAGTGTTGAGCAGTACTTC. Filled out from reference TRBV5-1 and TRBJ2-7, the complete variable domain reads KAGVTQTPRYLIKTRGQQVTLSCSPISGHRSVSWYQQTPGQGLQFLFEYFSETQRNKGNFPGRFSGRQFSNSRSEMNVSTLELGDSALYLCASSTDTSVEQYFGPGTRLTVT.

This clone was observed once. The chain links TRBV6-6 to TRBJ2-7; 11 bases are shared with TRBD2. The V gene end was trimmed by 6 bases and the J gene end by 2 bases; junction bases not matched to a gene: 3. The CDR3 length is 14 residues. The germline V gene has CDR1 MNHNY and CDR2 SVGAGI (reference sequence). As DNA, the CDR3 is TGTGCCAGCAGGGAGACTAGCGGGGCCTACGAGCAGTACTTC. Translation gives CASRETSGAYEQYF.

The chain recombines TRBV5-1 with TRBJ2-1; 10 positions match TRBD1. CDR1 is SGHRS and CDR2 is YFSETQ in the germline V gene. The junction had 5 bases not matched to a gene; V was cut back by 4 bases and J by 7 bases. The CDR3 is 14 amino acids. CDR3 loop: CASSPTGGWNEQFF. For the CDR3, the DNA is TGCGCCAGCAGCCCGACAGGGGGCTGGAATGAGCAGTTCTTC.

V and J are TRBV3-1 (or the pseudogene TRBV3-2) and TRBJ2-1; the D is unclear. V lost 3 bases, J lost 7 bases, and 7 bases lay in between. This CDR3 contains 12 residues. Germline CDR1 and CDR2: LGHDT and YNNKEL (reference sequence). In DNA, the CDR3 is TGTGCCAGCAGCCAGTGGGCAAATGAGCAGTTCTTC. Protein: CASSQWANEQFF.

This chain connects TRBV29-1 to TRBJ2-1, with D tentatively TRBD2 (5 bases). Trimming removed 6 bases from V and 0 bases from J, with 12 bases in between. Germline lookup yields CDR1 SQVTM and CDR2 ANQGSEA. The CDR3 runs to 14 residues. The CDR3 protein is CSVGLSSSYNEQFF. The CDR3 region has the DNA TGCAGCGTAGGACTCTCGAGCTCCTACAATGAGCAGTTCTTC.

V is TRBV2 and J is TRBJ2-5; 8 bases fit TRBD2. The CDR3 consists of 15 residues. Trimming at V came to 7 bases and at J to 4 bases, leaving 11 bases not matched to a gene. Germline V gene data show CDR1 as SNHLY and CDR2 as FYNNEI. The CDR3 reads CASTGGGQVGETQYF. For the CDR3, the DNA is TGTGCCAGCACCGGGGGGGGTCAGGTAGGAGAGACCCAGTACTTC. Full variable domain (missing parts from reference TRBV2 and TRBJ2-5): EPEVTQTPSHQVTQMGQEVILRCVPISNHLYFYWYRQILGQKVEFLVSFYNNEISEKSEIFDDQFSVERPDGSNFTLKIRSTKLEDSAMYFCASTGGGQVGETQYFGPGTRLLVL.

The chain employs TRBV4-1 and TRBJ2-2; weak D call: TRBD2 (5 bases). Deletions cut 1 base from V and 4 bases from J, with 16 bases between. This CDR3 comprises 17 residues. Germline CDR1 reads MGHRA; CDR2 reads YSYEKL. The CDR3 here is CASSQAVGGRVTGELFF. Here the CDR3 DNA reads TGCGCCAGCAGCCAAGCTGTGGGCGGGCGAGTCACCGGGGAGCTGTTTTTT.

V is TRBV2 and J is TRBJ1-5; 7 bases are a match to TRBD1. J was trimmed by 7 bases and V by 6 bases; bases with no gene match: 9. CDR1 SNHLY and CDR2 FYNNEI come from the germline V gene. This CDR3 spans 14 amino acids. CDR3 sequence (DNA): TGTGCCAGCAGCTTAAGACAGGGAGGACAGCCCCAGCATTTT. It encodes CASSLRQGGQPQHF.

The J gene is TRBJ1-6, the V gene TRBV2; D is perhaps TRBD1 (6 bases). Trimming stripped 0 bases from V and 15 bases from J, with 18 bases between. There are 15 residues in the CDR3. Germline CDR1 and CDR2: SNHLY and FYNNEI. DNA of the CDR3: TGTGCCAGCAGTGAAGCAGCGGCCATGGGGGCACTCCTCCACTTT. It translates to CASSEAAAMGALLHF.

The chain couples TRBV7-6 to TRBJ2-5; the D gene is possibly TRBD2 (6 bases). The CDR3 sequence is 14 residues long. Germline lookup yields CDR1 SGHVS and CDR2 FNYEAQ. V lost 4 bases to trimming and J lost 5 bases, with 14 bases between them. The CDR3 reads CASSSTGVPETQYF. The DNA of the CDR3 is TGTGCCAGCAGCTCAACGGGAGTGCCGGAGACCCAGTACTTC.

This clone was seen a single time. This chain links TRBV11-3 with TRBJ1-2; 7 bases match TRBD1. J gave up 8 bases and V 10 bases, and 7 bases lay outside the gene matches. Germline CDR1 SGHNT, CDR2 YENEEA. The CDR3 has 11 amino acids. The CDR3 DNA follows: TGTGCCACCTGGAACAGGGGCGGCTACACCTTC. Amino acid sequence: CATWNRGGYTF. The complete variable domain, with remaining parts taken from reference TRBV11-3 and TRBJ1-2, reads EAGVVQSPRYKIIEKKQPVAFWCNPISGHNTLYWYLQNLGQGPELLIRYENEEAVDDSQLPKDRFSAERLKGVDSTLKIQPAELGDSAVYLCATWNRGGYTFGSGTRLTVV.

The rearrangement joins TRBV6-2 or TRBV6-3 to TRBJ1-1, with 11 positions matching TRBD1. The CDR3 length is 16 residues. Germline V gene sequence: CDR1 MNHEY, CDR2 SVGEGT. V dropped 2 bases and J dropped 4; count of bases not matched to a gene: 6. The CDR3 spells CASSYSEGTGGTEAFF. CDR3 DNA sequence: TGTGCCAGCAGTTACAGCGAGGGGACAGGGGGCACTGAAGCTTTCTTT.

The chain has TRBV20-1 and TRBJ1-5; D perhaps matches TRBD1 (5 bases). Trimming stripped 3 bases from V and 5 bases from J, with 11 bases between. The V gene's germline CDR1 is DFQATT and CDR2 SNEGSKA (reference sequence). This CDR3 is built from 13 residues. CDR3 region: CSASLGGDQPQHF. CDR3 nucleotides: TGCAGTGCTAGTCTGGGAGGGGATCAGCCCCAGCATTTT.

The genes are TRBV25-1 and TRBJ1-1; 9 nucleotides align to TRBD1. The CDR3 sequence is 14 residues long. Trimming at V came to 1 base and at J to 4 bases, leaving 1 base not matched to a gene. Germline V gene lookup returns CDR1 MGHDK and CDR2 SYGVNS. The CDR3 spells CASSELTGGTEAFF. CDR3 nucleotides: TGTGCCAGCAGTGAATTGACAGGGGGCACTGAAGCTTTCTTT.